Described below is a single TCR beta chain sequence and its context. What it binds is not known. The sample comes from a study of T cells after yellow fever vaccination. The length of the CDR3 is 16 residues. Trimming took 4 bases from V and 1 from J; bases not matched to a gene: 9. Per the germline V gene, CDR1 is LNHNV and CDR2 is YYDKDF (reference sequence). 5'RACE template switching added a universal primer site and UMIs to TCR cDNA. MiXCR, run by TCRdb on the 5' RACE reads, gives a single entry per CDR3 protein. The sample lists 450,000 to 650,000 distinct CDR3 sequences; around an eighth were seen once. Findings and limits, study-wide: After the booster, 95% to 98% of CD4 and approximately 87% of CD8 primary-response clones were re-detected.

The sequence was collected from a man aged 25 to 45 who received the YFV17D yellow fever vaccine. Material: PBMCs, obtained on the day of the yellow fever booster vaccination. This sequence joins TRBV15 and TRBJ2-7; 8 bases are a match to TRBD2. CDR3 sequence: CATSIEAGAGSYEQYF. CDR3 sequence (DNA): TGTGCCACCAGCATCGAAGCGGGAGCGGGTTCCTACGAGCAGTACTTC. Complete variable domain (other parts from reference TRBV15 and TRBJ2-7): DAMVIQNPRYQVTQFGKPVTLSCSQTLNHNVMYWYQQKSSQAPKLLFHYYDKDFNNEADTPDNFQSRRPNTSFCFLDIRSPGLGDTAMYLCATSIEAGAGSYEQYFGPGTRLTVT.